The clone carrying this T cell receptor (beta chain) occurred once. Participant age was about 18 to 100 years, and participants resided in around 24 US areas. Participants had their cohort set by participant-reported clinical history. The V and J ends lost 7 bases and 5 bases respectively, with 20 bases between them. Germline V gene sequence: CDR1 MNHEY, CDR2 SMNVEV (reference sequence). The CDR3 runs 15 residues. This sample was included in a study of blood T cell repertoires in COVID-19. Per the original data handling: It was from reference gene primer amplification that nucleated cell counts were estimated. Data came from immunoSEQ multiplex PCR; TCRdb stores just in-frame clones and leaves some out. Clonal size and the V and J genes are those of that table, whereas D and trimming came from the DNA. Seen here are roughly 250,000 clones, about nine tenths observed once, and the top ten hold about 6%.

The genes are TRBV27 and TRBJ1-2; D might be TRBD1 (5 bases). This TCR was sampled from a woman under 40 with acute COVID-19. The sequenced material came from PBMCs or T cells enriched from blood (not recorded which). The CDR3: CASTLEWQGKYGYTF. In DNA form, the CDR3 reads TGTGCCAGCACCTTAGAGTGGCAGGGTAAATATGGCTACACCTTC.